This T cell receptor beta chain emerged from a study of blood T cell repertoires in COVID-19. As for the study in general: Specimens from acute and convalescent COVID-19 originated in the United States, Italy and Spain. Nucleic acid was either cDNA or gDNA, and it came from T cells, B-cell-depleted T cells, or PBMCs.

The authors' processing: Reference gene primer amplification yielded estimated nucleated cell counts. TCRdb keeps only in-frame clones here, not all; method: immunoSEQ multiplex PCR. From that table come the V and J calls and clone size; the DNA was used to work out D and trimming. The sample lists roughly 130,000 clones, roughly nine tenths occurring once. The V gene's germline CDR1 is SGDLS and CDR2 YYNGEE. The CDR3 runs 15 residues. V dropped 3 bases and J dropped 6; count of bases not matched to a gene: 6. Specimen: peripheral blood. This rearrangement joins TRBV9 to TRBJ2-2; 9 bases fit TRBD1. The source of this sequence is a man aged 45-65 years with active COVID-19. The DNA for the CDR3 is TGTGCCAGCAGCGACCACAGGGGGCGGGCCGGGGAGCTGTTTTTT. This gives the protein CASSDHRGRAGELFF. The full variable domain, completed using reference TRBV9 and TRBJ2-2, is DSGVTQTPKHLITATGQRVTLRCSPRSGDLSVYWYQQSLDQGLQFLIQYYNGEERAKGNILERFSAQQFPDLHSELNLSSLELGDSALYFCASSDHRGRAGELFFGEGSRLTVL.